This is a list of T cell receptor beta chains from one sample in a study of glioma-infiltrating T cells. TCRdb re-derived calls from the multiplex PCR reads in MiXCR, one entry per CDR3 protein. This table has around 43,000 distinct CDR3 sequences, approximately 20% appearing once. What was sequenced was glioma tissue, nonneoplastic brain tissue, or PBMCs (not recorded which). The source is a human donor with low-grade glioma or glioblastoma, undergoing nonglioma brain surgery, or in good health (not recorded which). CDR3s leave out the opening cysteine and the closing phenylalanine or tryptophan. Fields, in order: CDR3 length, V gene, clone size, CDR3 protein. Rows give clone size only sometimes, using once, few, many, or a class for an expanded clone.

>12|TRBV20-1|many
SARRRELNNEQF
>15|TRBV27|many
ASSPGTSGRSYNEQF
>13|TRBV3-1|many
ASSPQLGADSPLH
>12|TRBV10-2|many
ASSESGRGYGYT
>13|TRBV5-1|many
ASSLGRQIATEAF
>12|TRBV6-1|many
ASSLDRGKPEQY
>13|TRBV27|.
ASSFLGTNTDTQY
>11|TRBV29-1|.
SVEEDRPKTQY
>12|TRBV7-9|many
AGSLDFSGDTQY
>13|TRBV28|many
ASSLGQGFNQPQH
>12|TRBV12-3/TRBV12-4|many
ASSKTGINTEAF
>13|TRBV18|many
ASSPTELSNQPQH
>12|TRBV2|many
ASSVIQGAGELF
>13|TRBV3-1|many
ASSQGYRGINEQF
>13|TRBV5-1|many
ASSPAVRGADEQF
>14|TRBV13|.
ASSLGTRQEFYGYT
>12|TRBV5-1|many
ASSLVGQAYEQY
>12|TRBV2|.
ASSPGQGAVEQY
>10|TRBV7-2|many
ASSRSGNEQF
>12|TRBV9|few
ASSVAYRGGEQF
>14|TRBV7-2|few
ASSVTGAEGDYEQY
>14|TRBV20-1|many
SARLPGTSGTDTQY
>13|TRBV6-4|few
ASSDAAGGSDTQY
>13|TRBV5-1|.
ASSGDSYSNQPQH
>11|TRBV7-9|few
AIQGGTHTEAF
>10|TRBV6-5|.
ASVGAGNEQY
>9|TRBV2|.
ASMNTGELF
>14|TRBV28|many
ASSPSGQGRQETQY
>14|TRBV28|.
ASRPLGGPLTDTQY
>10|TRBV6-1|many
ASHDPNTEAF
>12|TRBV6-1|many
ASSGRTIWNEQF
>10|TRBV7-9|many
ASSSPWETQY
>14|TRBV28|many
ASSQRDSANTGELF
>14|TRBV18|many
ASSLAAGTGATEAF
>11|TRBV5-1|.
ASSRSIQETQY
>13|TRBV10-3|.
AVRDIGLLPYEQY
>13|TRBV20-1|.
SATELRDSYNEQF
>12|TRBV12-3/TRBV12-4|.
ASSGDSNLYGQY
>12|TRBV28|many
ASSPSGKLETQY
>11|TRBV7-7|many
ASSFHRGYEQY
>13|TRBV6-5|.
ASSSHGKTTDTQY
>15|TRBV28|.
ASSDSGYDWAKNIQY
>12|TRBV5-1|many
ASSLDDRTDTQY
>13|TRBV10-1|medium-sized
ASSESSAGQETQY
>13|TRBV7-3|few
ASSLNELGGSKQY
>12|TRBV28|many
ASSLISYNSPLH
>11|TRBV20-1|many
SASWLAAYEQY